A single sample is the source of the 12 T cell receptor beta chains below, sequenced in a study of beta chain features in type 1 diabetes. Since all of the isolated RNA was reverse transcribed, expressed TCRB transcripts were what got sequenced. Measured with immunoSEQ multiplex PCR; TCRdb has only the in-frame clones, and not every one. In the table there are 130,000 or so clones, about 9.7% of which are singletons. Sequencing was performed on central memory CD4+ T cells from blood. Receptors originate from a woman aged 35 to 49 in good health.

The chain joins TRBV4-2 to TRBJ2-7; 8 nucleotides align to TRBD2. Germline V lookup: CDR1 LGHNA, CDR2 YNFKEQ. Trimming at V came to 0 bases and at J to 2 bases, leaving 0 bases not matched to a gene. This CDR3 is built from 14 residues. DNA of the CDR3: TGTGCCAGCAGCCAAGAGCGGGGGGCCTACGAGCAGTACTTC. It is translated as CASSQERGAYEQYF.

This clone occurred a few times. The genes are TRBV9 and TRBJ2-5, with TRBD2 as a possible D gene (7 bases). Germline V gene lookup returns CDR1 SGDLS and CDR2 YYNGEE. This CDR3 comprises 16 residues. V was clipped by 0 bases and J by 4 bases, with 16 bases between them. The CDR3 nucleotides read TGTGCCAGCAGCGTAGGAGGGGGGGGGCGAGGAGAGACCCAGTACTTC. It codes for CASSVGGGGRGETQYF.

The chain employs TRBV5-1 and TRBJ2-3, with D perhaps TRBD2 (5 bases). Germline V gives CDR1 SGHRS, CDR2 YFSETQ. Trimming pared 6 bases from V and 0 bases from J, leaving 11 bases between. The CDR3 extends over 14 amino acids. The CDR3, as DNA: TGCGCCAGCATAAGCGGAACTAGCACAGATACGCAGTATTTT. Residues: CASISGTSTDTQYF. Variable domain in full (rest from reference TRBV5-1 and TRBJ2-3): KAGVTQTPRYLIKTRGQQVTLSCSPISGHRSVSWYQQTPGQGLQFLFEYFSETQRNKGNFPGRFSGRQFSNSRSEMNVSTLELGDSALYLCASISGTSTDTQYFGPGTRLTVL.

This chain joins TRBV2 and TRBJ1-1; 11 nucleotides match TRBD1. Germline CDR1 reads SNHLY; CDR2 reads FYNNEI. The CDR3 has 15 amino acids. V trimming: 6 bases; J trimming: 3 bases; junction bases outside the gene matches: 6. The CDR3 protein is CASRGQGARDTEAFF. As DNA, the CDR3 is TGTGCCAGCAGAGGACAGGGGGCGAGGGACACTGAAGCTTTCTTT.

Only a few counts were recorded for this clone. V usage is TRBV18 and J usage is TRBJ2-6; the D is unclear. This CDR3 is built from 16 residues. With 0 bases removed from V and 0 bases from J, the gap between germline ends came to 6 bases. CDR1 and CDR2 from the germline V gene are KGHSH and LQKENI. This CDR3 reads CASSPPTSSGANVLTF. CDR3 nucleotide sequence: TGTGCCAGCTCACCACCTACCAGCTCTGGGGCCAACGTCCTGACTTTC. The full variable domain, with the rest looked up from reference TRBV18 and TRBJ2-6, is NAGVMQNPRHLVRRRGQEARLRCSPMKGHSHVYWYRQLPEEGLKFMVYLQKENIIDESGMPKERFSAEFPKEGPSILRIQQVVRGDSAAYFCASSPPTSSGANVLTFGAGSRLTVL.

This clone was picked up many times. The V gene is TRBV5-4, the J gene TRBJ2-5, with 10 bases lining up with TRBD2. In germline, CDR1 is SGHNT, CDR2 YYREEE (reference sequence). This CDR3 is built from 13 residues. The V segment lost 6 bases and the J segment 4 bases; nucleotides outside the gene matches: 3. As DNA, the CDR3 is TGTGCCAGCACCGGGACTAGCGTAGAGACCCAGTACTTC. It specifies CASTGTSVETQYF.

A few counts support this clone. V gene TRBV19 combines with J gene TRBJ2-3; D is possibly TRBD2 (6 bases). From germline, CDR1 is LNHDA and CDR2 SQIVND (reference sequence). V was clipped by 5 bases and J by 2 bases, with 14 bases between them. This CDR3 region has 15 residues. The DNA for the CDR3 is TGTGCCAGTAGTGTAATAGCGGCACTCACAGATACGCAGTATTTT. This sequence encodes CASSVIAALTDTQYF.

V usage is TRBV9 and J usage is TRBJ2-1; 13 bases map to TRBD2. The CDR3 has 19 amino acids. CDR1 is SGDLS, CDR2 YYNGEE, per germline. V dropped 4 bases and J dropped 0; count of bases not matched to a gene: 10. The CDR3 DNA reads TGTGCCAGCAGCTTTCGGACTAGCGGGGGCCGAAGCTCCTACAATGAGCAGTTCTTC. It encodes CASSFRTSGGRSSYNEQFF. The full variable domain, its missing parts supplied by reference TRBV9 and TRBJ2-1, is DSGVTQTPKHLITATGQRVTLRCSPRSGDLSVYWYQQSLDQGLQFLIQYYNGEERAKGNILERFSAQQFPDLHSELNLSSLELGDSALYFCASSFRTSGGRSSYNEQFFGPGTRLTVL.

This clone was seen a handful of times. The chain carries TRBV2 and TRBJ1-5, with 11 bases aligning to TRBD1. CDR3 length: 15 residues. Germline lookup yields CDR1 SNHLY and CDR2 FYNNEI. The V segment lost 6 bases and the J segment 6 bases; nucleotides outside the gene matches: 7. The CDR3: CASSSGQGASQPQHF. DNA for the CDR3: TGTGCCAGCAGCAGCGGACAGGGGGCAAGTCAGCCCCAGCATTTT.

This clone was seen many times. The V call is TRBV4-2, the J call TRBJ2-1, with 8 bases fitting TRBD1. CDR3 length: 14 amino acids. Trimming removed 3 bases from V and 4 bases from J; junction bases left unmatched: 2. CDR1 and CDR2 from the germline V gene are LGHNA and YNFKEQ. Here the CDR3 DNA reads TGTGCCAGCAGCCACACAGGGGGTTACAATGAGCAGTTCTTC. Its protein product is CASSHTGGYNEQFF.

This clone was picked up many times. CDR3 amino acids: CASSLGMGAGESEQFF. The CDR3 bases are TGTGCCAGCAGCTTAGGAATGGGGGCAGGGGAGAGTGAGCAGTTCTTC. The V and J genes are TRBV13 and TRBJ2-1; D perhaps matches TRBD1 (6 bases). The CDR3 totals 16 residues. The V and J ends lost 0 bases and 9 bases respectively, with 18 bases between them. Germline V lookup: CDR1 PRHDT, CDR2 FYEKMQ (reference sequence). The whole variable domain, remainder taken from reference TRBV13 and TRBJ2-1, is AAGVIQSPRHLIKEKRETATLKCYPIPRHDTVYWYQQGPGQDPQFLISFYEKMQSDKGSIPDRFSAQQFSDYHSELNMSSLELGDSALYFCASSLGMGAGESEQFFGPGTRLTVL.

The sample holds a few counts of this clone. This chain connects TRBV18 to TRBJ2-3; 8 bases match TRBD2. Unmatched junction bases numbered 4, after V lost 3 bases and J lost 2 bases. CDR1 KGHSH and CDR2 LQKENI come from the germline V gene. This CDR3 has 15 residues. DNA for the CDR3: TGTGCCAGCTCACCGGTCGGGGGGGACACAGATACGCAGTATTTT. Translating gives CASSPVGGDTDTQYF.